A single sample gave rise to the 25 T cell receptor beta chains below, sequenced in a study of T-cell reconstitution after alpha-beta-depleted transplantation in children. It was with unique molecular identifiers that the TCRbeta library was prepared. MiXCR was run by TCRdb on the PCR reads, yielding one entry per CDR3 protein. The data show 200,000 to 250,000 distinct CDR3 sequences, roughly a quarter seen once. Sequences were derived from PBMCs, mostly from graft donor cells, sampled 360 days after TCRalphabeta/CD19-depleted stem cell transplant. All receptors come from a female patient aged 2 to 10 who had a stem cell transplant for congenital amegakaryocytic thrombocytopenia, so the T cells may come from the graft donor.

The chain carries TRBV6-6 and TRBJ2-3; D is ambiguous. Germline CDR1 MNHNY, CDR2 SVGAGI (reference sequence). CDR3 length: 13 amino acids. V gave up 6 bases and J gave up 0 bases, with 7 bases separating them. The CDR3 loop is CASRSGSTDTQYF. DNA of the CDR3: TGTGCCAGCAGGTCAGGAAGCACAGATACGCAGTATTTT.

This clonotype came up a few times. The chain joins TRBV11-3 to TRBJ2-5, with D unclear. CDR1 and CDR2 (germline): SGHNT, YENEEA. Deletions cut 5 bases from V and 5 bases from J, with 12 bases between. This CDR3 region has 13 residues. CDR3: CASSRSPTETQYF. In DNA, the CDR3 is TGTGCCAGCAGCCGATCCCCAACGGAGACCCAGTACTTC.

This clonotype came up a few times. V is TRBV28 and J is TRBJ2-5; D not certain. CDR3 size: 15 residues. CDR1 is MDHEN, CDR2 SYDVKM, per germline. V was trimmed by 0 bases and J by 4 bases, leaving 12 bases between them. DNA of the CDR3: TGTGCCAGCAGTTTATGGGTAGAGGTCGGAGAGACCCAGTACTTC. Translated: CASSLWVEVGETQYF.

Notes on this clonotype: This could be a read error, since a much larger clone is one nucleotide away. The V call is TRBV20-1, the J call TRBJ1-5; D unclear. CDR1 and CDR2 (germline): DFQATT, SNEGSKA (reference sequence). Trimming stripped 4 bases from V and 4 bases from J, with 14 bases between. There are 14 residues in the CDR3. CDR3 residues: CSAISVDLNQPQHF. CDR3 bases: TGCAGTGCTATTTCGGTAGACCTAAATCAGCCCCAGCATTTT.

This chain connects TRBV4-1 to TRBJ1-4, with D unclear. V was cut by 0 bases and J by 10 bases, with 15 bases left in between. Germline assignment: CDR1 MGHRA and CDR2 YSYEKL. The CDR3 is made up of 15 amino acids. Written as DNA, the CDR3 is TGCGCCAGCAGCCAAGACATCTGGGGTCTGGGAAAACTGTTTTTT. The encoded protein is CASSQDIWGLGKLFF.

This clonotype was seen only a few times. The chain is built from TRBV12-3 or TRBV12-4 and TRBJ2-1; 7 bases are a match to TRBD1. The CDR3 runs to 14 residues. The junction had 10 bases not matched to a gene; V was cut back by 7 bases and J by 7 bases. As DNA, the CDR3 is TGTGCCAGCACCAAGGGGACAGAAGGGAATGAGCAGTTCTTC. Translating it yields CASTKGTEGNEQFF.

The genes are TRBV7-2 and TRBJ1-5, with TRBD1 matching 9 bases. V dropped 5 bases and J dropped 5; count of bases not matched to a gene: 10. This CDR3 region has 16 residues. Germline V gene lookup returns CDR1 SGHTA and CDR2 FQGNSA. The DNA of the CDR3 is TGTGCCAGCAGCGCCCGGACAGGGGATTTTGATCAGCCCCAGCATTTT. This sequence encodes CASSARTGDFDQPQHF.

Ten or more counts support this clonotype. The chain couples TRBV10-3 to TRBJ2-7, with TRBD1 identical over 9 bases. The CDR3 consists of 13 residues. Trimming cost V 6 bases and J 2 bases; bases outside gene matches: 2. Germline-derived CDR1 and CDR2 are ENHRY and SYGVKD. The CDR3 loop is CAIRRDRAYEQYF. As DNA, the CDR3 is TGTGCCATCAGGCGGGACAGGGCCTACGAGCAGTACTTC.

This clonotype was observed a handful of times. The gene calls are TRBV24-1 and TRBJ2-3; no firm D call. V dropped 3 bases and J dropped 5 bases, with 17 bases sitting between them. The CDR3 is 16 amino acids. The germline CDR1 and CDR2 sequences are KGHDR and SFDVKD. The chain's CDR3 is CATSDNLRLGRDTQYF. The CDR3 DNA reads as TGTGCCACCAGTGATAACCTCCGGCTAGGCCGAGATACGCAGTATTTT.

This clonotype was picked up many times. This chain links TRBV12-3 or TRBV12-4 with TRBJ2-5; the D is unclear. There are 14 residues in the CDR3. V dropped 2 bases and J dropped 6 bases, with 13 bases sitting between them. CDR3 bases: TGTGCCAGCAGTTTATCCGTGGGCGGCCAGACCCAGTACTTC. Protein product: CASSLSVGGQTQYF.

The chain combines TRBV7-8 with TRBJ2-1; 9 nucleotides line up with TRBD2. V lost 4 bases, J lost 5 bases, and 3 bases stayed unmatched. The CDR3 covers 14 residues. Germline V gives CDR1 SGHVS, CDR2 FQNEAQ. CDR3 sequence: CASSSPSGNNEQFF. The CDR3 nucleotides are TGTGCCAGCAGCTCGCCTAGCGGGAACAATGAGCAGTTCTTC.

This clonotype was seen more than once but under ten times. The chain combines TRBV12-3 or TRBV12-4 with TRBJ2-1; 9 positions match TRBD2. V trimming: 3 bases; J trimming: 5 bases; junction bases outside the gene matches: 2. The CDR3 has 14 amino acids. CDR3 DNA: TGTGCCAGCAGTTTGTCTAGCGGGGACAATGAGCAGTTCTTC. This sequence encodes CASSLSSGDNEQFF.

There are a few counts of this clonotype. The V and J genes are TRBV4-3 and TRBJ2-3; 7 bases map to TRBD1. Trimming at V came to 0 bases and at J to 0 bases, leaving 9 bases not matched to a gene. Germline CDR1 LGHNA, CDR2 YSLEER. The CDR3 totals 18 residues. CDR3 residues: CASSQEGTATISTDTQYF. The CDR3, as DNA: TGCGCCAGCAGCCAAGAGGGGACAGCGACCATTAGCACAGATACGCAGTATTTT.

This clonotype was seen only a few times. V usage is TRBV7-2 and J usage is TRBJ2-1, with D perhaps matching TRBD2 (6 bases). V was trimmed by 3 bases and J by 4 bases, leaving 13 bases between them. There are 15 residues in the CDR3. Germline-derived CDR1 and CDR2 are SGHTA and FQGNSA. The CDR3 coding sequence is TGTGCCAGCAGCTTCCGGGGGAGCACTTACAATGAGCAGTTCTTC. This sequence encodes CASSFRGSTYNEQFF.

This clonotype was counted only a few times. The chain is built from TRBV4-1 and TRBJ2-7; 10 bases are shared with TRBD1. CDR3 length: 15 residues. Germline assignment: CDR1 MGHRA and CDR2 YSYEKL. J lost 2 bases, V lost 5 bases, and 6 bases had no gene match. Written as DNA, the CDR3 is TGCGCCAGCAGCGCGCCAGGGACAGGGGCCTACGAGCAGTACTTC. Residues: CASSAPGTGAYEQYF.

The chain uses TRBV5-1 and TRBJ2-7; possibly TRBD1 for D (6 bases). There are 14 residues in the CDR3. V was cut by 0 bases and J by 2 bases, with 9 bases left in between. Germline V gives CDR1 SGHRS, CDR2 YFSETQ. CDR3 coding DNA: TGCGCCAGCAGCTTGGGGGACACCACCTACGAGCAGTACTTC. Amino acid sequence: CASSLGDTTYEQYF. Variable domain in full (rest from reference TRBV5-1 and TRBJ2-7): KAGVTQTPRYLIKTRGQQVTLSCSPISGHRSVSWYQQTPGQGLQFLFEYFSETQRNKGNFPGRFSGRQFSNSRSEMNVSTLELGDSALYLCASSLGDTTYEQYFGPGTRLTVT.

The chain combines TRBV29-1 with TRBJ1-2; D is ambiguous. The CDR3 length is 15 residues. The germline V gene has CDR1 SQVTM and CDR2 ANQGSEA. With 3 bases removed from V and 2 bases from J, the gap between germline ends came to 16 bases. For the CDR3, the DNA is TGCAGCGTTGATTTACCTCGTGGCCCGAACTATGGCTACACCTTC. It yields the protein CSVDLPRGPNYGYTF.

CDR3 in amino acids: CASSFRPGDSFAAGIQYF. The CDR3, as DNA: TGTGCCAGCAGTTTCCGACCCGGGGACAGTTTTGCCGCAGGCATTCAGTACTTC. The rearrangement joins TRBV2 to TRBJ2-4, with 7 bases lining up with TRBD1. J gave up 9 bases and V 5 bases, and 22 bases lay outside the gene matches. Germline V gene data show CDR1 as SNHLY and CDR2 as FYNNEI. The CDR3 has 18 amino acids.

There are a few counts of this clonotype. The genes are TRBV15 and TRBJ2-5; TRBD1 matches at 9 bases. The CDR3 consists of 14 residues. CDR1 is LNHNV and CDR2 is YYDKDF in the germline V gene (reference sequence). Trimming took 3 bases from V and 5 from J; bases not matched to a gene: 4. CDR3 in amino acids: CATSRGTGFETQYF. CDR3 coding DNA: TGTGCCACCAGCAGGGGGACAGGGTTCGAGACCCAGTACTTC.

This rearrangement joins TRBV5-1 to TRBJ2-1, with 7 positions matching TRBD1. CDR1 is SGHRS and CDR2 is YFSETQ in the germline V gene. V dropped 6 bases and J dropped 5; count of bases not matched to a gene: 8. The CDR3 sequence is 14 residues long. CDR3 DNA: TGCGCCAGCAAAACAGGGGTTCTCGACAATGAGCAGTTCTTC. Its translation: CASKTGVLDNEQFF.

The chain has TRBV12-3 or TRBV12-4 and TRBJ2-6; perhaps TRBD1 as D (6 bases). V was shortened by 5 bases and J by 0 bases, with 8 bases between the two germline ends. This CDR3 has 15 amino acids. Written as DNA, the CDR3 is TGTGCCAGCAGTCCAGGGGACTCTGGGGCCAACGTCCTGACTTTC. As protein: CASSPGDSGANVLTF.

The sample holds many counts of this clonotype. V usage is TRBV18 and J usage is TRBJ2-5; no firm D call. Trimming cost V 3 bases and J 1 base, with 6 bases left between them. The CDR3 is made up of 13 amino acids. Germline V CDR1 and CDR2: KGHSH, LQKENI. CDR3 bases: TGTGCCAGCTCACCTGCTTCCCAAGAGACCCAGTACTTC. This translates into CASSPASQETQYF.

The chain is built from TRBV4-1 and TRBJ2-7; a possible D gene is TRBD1 (6 bases). CDR1 and CDR2 from the germline V gene are MGHRA and YSYEKL. V was cut by 2 bases and J by 3 bases, with 11 bases left in between. The CDR3 covers 14 residues. The DNA of the CDR3 is TGCGCCAGCAGCCAAAGGGACACCAACTACGAGCAGTACTTC. Its protein is CASSQRDTNYEQYF.

This clonotype was counted only a few times. CDR3 coding DNA: TGTGCCATCAGTGAGTTGTACGGGGGAAGAGCAGATACGCAGTATTTT. It translates to CAISELYGGRADTQYF. The genes are TRBV10-3 and TRBJ2-3; tentatively, D is TRBD2 (6 bases). The CDR3 is 16 amino acids. Germline V gene lookup returns CDR1 ENHRY and CDR2 SYGVKD. Trimming removed 1 base at V and 4 bases at J, with 15 bases between.

The sample holds a few counts of this clonotype. The chain combines TRBV11-2 with TRBJ2-5; TRBD1 aligns across 7 bases. The CDR3 contains 14 residues. In germline, CDR1 is SGHAT, CDR2 FQNNGV. After removal of 5 bases from V and 2 bases from J, the junction contained 5 bases not matched to a gene. CDR3 sequence reads: CASSTWDRQETQYF. In DNA, the CDR3 is TGTGCCAGCAGCACCTGGGACAGACAAGAGACCCAGTACTTC.